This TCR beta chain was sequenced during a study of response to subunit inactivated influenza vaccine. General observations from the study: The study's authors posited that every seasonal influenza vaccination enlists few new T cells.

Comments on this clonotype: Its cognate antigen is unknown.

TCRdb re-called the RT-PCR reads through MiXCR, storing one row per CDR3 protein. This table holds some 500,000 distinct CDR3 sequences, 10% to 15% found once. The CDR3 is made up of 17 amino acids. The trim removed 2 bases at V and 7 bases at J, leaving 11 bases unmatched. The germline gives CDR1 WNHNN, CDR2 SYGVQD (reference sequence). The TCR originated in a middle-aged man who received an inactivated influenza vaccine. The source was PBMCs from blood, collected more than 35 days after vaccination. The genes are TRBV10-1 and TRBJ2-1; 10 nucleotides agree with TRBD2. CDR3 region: CASSEAVAGGGLNEQFF. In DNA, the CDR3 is TGCGCCAGCAGTGAGGCGGTAGCGGGGGGAGGTTTGAATGAGCAGTTCTTC.